This entry lists 5 T cell receptor beta chains sequenced from one sample in a study of T cell responses to AZD1222 COVID-19 vaccine. Some clones are missing from TCRdb's copy, which holds only in-frame ones; the method was immunoSEQ multiplex PCR. The table has 60,000 to 90,000 clones, more than 75% seen once. Sequencing was performed on peripheral blood, taken 28 days after the second AZD1222 dose. The receptors stem from an adult who received the AZD1222 COVID-19 vaccine.

The chain recombines TRBV12-1 with TRBJ1-2. TRBV12-1 is deemed a pseudogene. The CDR3 totals 15 residues. The CDR3 loop is CASSFAARWDYGYTF. CDR3 nucleotide sequence: TGTGCCAGCAGCTTTGCGGCTAGGTGGGACTATGGCTACACCTTC.

For the CDR3, the DNA is TGTGCCACCAGTCCCTCGGGGGGGACCTACGAGCAGTACTTC. Amino acids: CATSPSGGTYEQYF. The chain links TRBV24-1 to TRBJ2-7; TRBD2 agrees at 8 bases. This CDR3 has 14 residues. V was clipped by 6 bases and J by 2 bases; unmatched bases: 5. In germline, CDR1 is KGHDR, CDR2 SFDVKD.

This rearrangement joins TRBV10-3 to TRBJ1-6, with TRBD1 identical over 7 bases. V gave up 10 bases and J gave up 1 base; unmatched junction bases: 1. Germline CDR1 ENHRY, CDR2 SYGVKD. The CDR3 contains 13 residues. CDR3 in amino acids: CATTGSYNSPLHF. The DNA for the CDR3 is TGTGCCACGACAGGGTCCTATAATTCACCCCTCCACTTT.

This clone was detected only once. The chain is built from TRBV29-1 and TRBJ1-1, with D possibly matching TRBD1 (5 bases). Germline-derived CDR1 and CDR2 are SQVTM and ANQGSEA. The V gene lost 4 bases and the J gene lost 1 base, with 10 bases spanning the gap. This CDR3 comprises 13 residues. CDR3 protein: CSVAWGANTEAFF. Written as DNA, the CDR3 is TGCAGCGTTGCTTGGGGCGCGAACACTGAAGCTTTCTTT.

This chain connects TRBV18 to TRBJ1-1; no firm D call. The CDR3 is made up of 16 amino acids. V shed 2 bases and J shed 4 bases, with 17 bases lying between them. Germline V gene data show CDR1 as KGHSH and CDR2 as LQKENI. In DNA form, the CDR3 reads TGTGCCAGCTCACCAGTCGGTGTGAGGGTGGGCACTGAAGCTTTCTTT. The encoded protein is CASSPVGVRVGTEAFF.